This T cell receptor beta chain was recorded in a study of cytomegalovirus exposure and HLA in healthy donors. Findings of the study overall: Altogether, some 170 TCR beta chains were recorded as cytomegalovirus-associated.

The CDR3 consists of 13 residues. The V end was cut by 4 bases, the J end by 4 bases, with 13 bases between. The V gene's germline CDR1 is GTSNPN and CDR2 SVGIG (reference sequence). In regard to this clone: Its target is unknown.

The study ran its PCR with 60 Vbeta and 13 Jbeta primers. The assay was immunoSEQ multiplex PCR, and TCRdb's table has in-frame clones only and misses some. The repertoire holds some 150,000 clones, with more than 75% as singletons. This TCR came from a male donor in good health and CMV-seronegative. Sequenced input: PBMCs. V and J are TRBV30 and TRBJ1-2, with D tentatively TRBD1 (5 bases). The CDR3 region has the DNA TGTGCCTGGACCAGGTCGGGGGTCTATGGCTACACCTTC. Protein: CAWTRSGVYGYTF.